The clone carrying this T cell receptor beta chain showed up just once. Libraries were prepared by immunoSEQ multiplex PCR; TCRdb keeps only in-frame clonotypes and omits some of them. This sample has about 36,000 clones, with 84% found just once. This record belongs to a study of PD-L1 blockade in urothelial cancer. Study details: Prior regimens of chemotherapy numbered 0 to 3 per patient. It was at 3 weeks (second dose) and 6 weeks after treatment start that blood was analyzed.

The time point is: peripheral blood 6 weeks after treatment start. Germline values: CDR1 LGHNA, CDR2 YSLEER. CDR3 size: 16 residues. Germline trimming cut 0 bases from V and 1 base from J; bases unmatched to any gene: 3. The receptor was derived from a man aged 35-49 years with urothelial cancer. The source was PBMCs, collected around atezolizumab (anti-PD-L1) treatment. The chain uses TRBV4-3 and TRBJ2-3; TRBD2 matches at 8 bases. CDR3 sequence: CASSQDRAGGTDTQYF. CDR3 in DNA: TGCGCCAGCAGCCAAGACCGAGCGGGAGGCACAGATACGCAGTATTTT.